Below, 15 T cell receptor beta chains from the same sample are listed, as sequenced in a study of OX40 agonist ivuxolimab in advanced cancers. Method: immunoSEQ multiplex PCR; TCRdb's copy keeps in-frame clones and lacks some. This sample has tens of thousands of clones, with around 84% found just once. Sequencing was performed on CD4+ or CD8+ T cells sorted from blood, taken in a trial of the OX40 agonist ivuxolimab. These receptors all come from an adult with an advanced solid tumor such as melanoma, head and neck, liver or kidney cancer.

The rearrangement links TRBV7-3 to TRBJ2-3; D not resolved. Trimming stripped 5 bases from V and 5 bases from J, with 17 bases between. CDR1 is SGHTA, CDR2 FQGTGA, per germline. The CDR3 runs to 15 residues. Here the CDR3 reads CASSPVGDLGDTQYF. The DNA for the CDR3 is TGTGCCAGCAGCCCCGTCGGCGATCTGGGAGATACGCAGTATTTT.

The chain links TRBV19 to TRBJ1-5; TRBD1 aligns across 11 bases. Unmatched junction bases numbered 10, after V lost 3 bases and J lost 6 bases. This CDR3 comprises 17 residues. Per germline, CDR1 LNHDA and CDR2 SQIVND (reference sequence). Here the CDR3 DNA reads TGTGCCAGTAGTATTCCCCCCGGGACAGGGGGTGGTCAGCCCCAGCATTTT. It codes for CASSIPPGTGGGQPQHF.

V usage is TRBV7-9 and J usage is TRBJ2-3, with D unresolved. The germline CDR1 and CDR2 sequences are SEHNR and FQNEAQ (reference sequence). V was clipped by 3 bases and J by 3 bases, with 10 bases between them. The CDR3 covers 14 residues. CDR3 DNA sequence: TGTGCCAGCAGCTTGGTCGACTCGACAGATACGCAGTATTTT. Translated: CASSLVDSTDTQYF.

With regard to this clone: The same CDR3 arises from other DNA sequences in this sample as well. This sequence joins TRBV5-1 and TRBJ2-5; the D call may be TRBD1 or TRBD2 (5 bases each). V dropped 3 bases and J dropped 1 base, with 7 bases sitting between them. This CDR3 region has 13 residues. The germline CDR1 and CDR2 sequences are SGHRS and YFSETQ. DNA of the CDR3: TGCGCCAGCAGCTATGGGGGCCAAGAGACCCAGTACTTC. Translating it yields CASSYGGQETQYF.

A few counts support this clone. CDR3 in DNA: TGTGCCAGCAAGGACAGGGGACGCCACAATGAGCAGTTCTTC. This gives the protein CASKDRGRHNEQFF. The rearrangement links TRBV2 to TRBJ2-1; the match to TRBD1 covers 9 bases. Germline-derived CDR1 and CDR2 are SNHLY and FYNNEI. V lost 7 bases to trimming and J lost 5 bases; unmatched junction nucleotides: 6. This CDR3 has 14 residues.

The rearrangement links TRBV5-4 to TRBJ1-2; 12 bases line up with TRBD1. Germline V lookup: CDR1 SGHNT, CDR2 YYREEE (reference sequence). V dropped 9 bases and J dropped 3; count of bases not matched to a gene: 15. This CDR3 is built from 17 residues. The CDR3 reads CAIPKRDRGPLDYGYTF. DNA for the CDR3: TGTGCCATTCCGAAGCGGGACAGGGGGCCGCTAGACTATGGCTACACCTTC.

The V and J genes are TRBV19 and TRBJ2-7; 7 nucleotides line up with TRBD1. After removal of 10 bases from V and 5 bases from J, the junction contained 11 bases not matched to a gene. The CDR3 has 13 residues. Germline loops: CDR1 LNHDA, CDR2 SQIVND (reference sequence). The CDR3: CATTQGSNDEQYF. The CDR3 bases are TGTGCCACAACACAGGGGAGTAACGACGAGCAGTACTTC. Supplemented by reference TRBV19 and TRBJ2-7, the full variable domain reads DGGITQSPKYLFRKEGQNVTLSCEQNLNHDAMYWYRQDPGQGLRLIYYSQIVNDFQKGDIAEGYSVSREKKESFPLTVTSAQKNPTAFYLCATTQGSNDEQYFGPGTRLTVT.

This chain links TRBV2 with TRBJ2-2; no firm D call. The CDR3 extends over 14 amino acids. CDR1 is SNHLY, CDR2 FYNNEI, per germline. The ends were cut back, 6 bases at V and 2 bases at J, with 10 bases in the middle. CDR3 loop: CASSLAVNTGELFF. The CDR3 region has the DNA TGTGCCAGCAGCCTGGCGGTAAACACCGGGGAGCTGTTTTTT.

This clone was observed a handful of times. This chain uses TRBV7-9 with TRBJ2-7; D is undetermined. Germline CDR1 SEHNR, CDR2 FQNEAQ (reference sequence). V lost 1 base to trimming and J lost 6 bases, with 7 bases between them. The CDR3 length is 12 residues. The CDR3 sequence: CASSLGVGEQYV. DNA of the CDR3: TGTGCCAGCAGCTTAGGGGTGGGCGAGCAGTACGTC.

The chain employs TRBV7-6 and TRBJ2-7; TRBD1 aligns across 9 bases. Germline V lookup: CDR1 SGHVS, CDR2 FNYEAQ. The J segment lost 6 bases and the V segment lost 5 bases, leaving 11 bases of the junction unmatched. The CDR3 runs to 15 residues. CDR3 sequence reads: CASSTRDRDSGEQYF. The CDR3 DNA sequence: TGTGCCAGCAGCACCCGGGACAGGGATTCGGGCGAGCAGTACTTC.

The chain joins TRBV7-9 to TRBJ1-2, with 9 bases fitting TRBD1. Germline lookup yields CDR1 SEHNR and CDR2 FQNEAQ (reference sequence). This CDR3 contains 15 residues. With V trimmed by 2 bases and J by 3 bases, 4 bases remained unmatched. The CDR3 spells CASSLTTGGYYGYTF. CDR3 DNA sequence: TGTGCCAGCAGCTTAACCACAGGGGGCTACTATGGCTACACCTTC.

The chain links TRBV10-1 to TRBJ1-5; D call uncertain. This CDR3 is built from 14 residues. Trimming took 7 bases from V and 0 from J, leaving 10 bases between them. The germline V gene has CDR1 WNHNN and CDR2 SYGVQD (reference sequence). The CDR3 reads CASKEKNSNQPQHF. DNA of the CDR3: TGCGCCAGCAAAGAGAAAAATAGCAATCAGCCCCAGCATTTT.

This clone came up once. The chain uses TRBV5-1 and TRBJ2-5; 8 nucleotides match TRBD2. The DNA matches TRBJ2-7 better at its end, which makes the J call doubtful. The CDR3 is 15 residues long. CDR1 and CDR2 from the germline V gene are SGHRS and YFSETQ. Here the CDR3 DNA reads TGCGCCAGCAGCTTGGGCGGCGGGAGGTATGGCGAGCAGTACTTC. This sequence encodes CASSLGGGRYGEQYF.

CDR3 region: CASSRTSGGNEQFF. The CDR3 DNA reads TGTGCCAGCAGCCGGACTAGCGGGGGGAATGAGCAGTTCTTC. The V gene is TRBV11-3, the J gene TRBJ2-1, with 14 positions matching TRBD2. The ends lost 5 bases at V and 7 bases at J; junction bases unmatched: 1. This CDR3 is built from 14 residues. The germline CDR1 and CDR2 sequences are SGHNT and YENEEA.

This chain uses TRBV7-9 with TRBJ1-2; the match to TRBD1 covers 7 bases. This CDR3 spans 15 amino acids. The junction had 10 bases not matched to a gene; V was cut back by 6 bases and J by 3 bases. Germline values: CDR1 SEHNR, CDR2 FQNEAQ (reference sequence). DNA for the CDR3: TGTGCCAGCAGAGTCGGGACAGCTGAGGACTATGGCTACACCTTC. Translation: CASRVGTAEDYGYTF. The full variable domain, with the rest looked up from reference TRBV7-9 and TRBJ1-2, is DTGVSQNPRHKITKRGQNVTFRCDPISEHNRLYWYRQTLGQGPEFLTYFQNEAQLEKSRLLSDRFSAERPKGSFSTLEIQRTEQGDSAMYLCASRVGTAEDYGYTFGSGTRLTVV.